This T cell receptor beta chain was sequenced in a study of T-cell reconstitution after alpha-beta-depleted transplantation in children. The authors prepared the TCRbeta library with unique molecular identifiers. TCRdb passed the PCR reads through MiXCR, listing each CDR3 protein once. The table records approximately 93,000 distinct CDR3 sequences, 6.5% to 8.5% of them present only once. Trimming removed 6 bases from V and 3 bases from J; junction bases left unmatched: 11. The V gene's germline CDR1 is SGHTA and CDR2 FQGNSA. The CDR3 sequence is 16 residues long. The sequencing used PBMCs from the stem cell graft donor, collected from the stem cell graft. V gene TRBV7-2 combines with J gene TRBJ2-1; 7 positions match TRBD2. The clonotype comes from a human donor who donated a stem cell graft to a child with congenital amegakaryocytic thrombocytopenia. As DNA, the CDR3 is TGTGCCAGCAGACCTGGCTCAAGGACTAGCTACAATGAGCAGTTCTTC. Residues: CASRPGSRTSYNEQFF.